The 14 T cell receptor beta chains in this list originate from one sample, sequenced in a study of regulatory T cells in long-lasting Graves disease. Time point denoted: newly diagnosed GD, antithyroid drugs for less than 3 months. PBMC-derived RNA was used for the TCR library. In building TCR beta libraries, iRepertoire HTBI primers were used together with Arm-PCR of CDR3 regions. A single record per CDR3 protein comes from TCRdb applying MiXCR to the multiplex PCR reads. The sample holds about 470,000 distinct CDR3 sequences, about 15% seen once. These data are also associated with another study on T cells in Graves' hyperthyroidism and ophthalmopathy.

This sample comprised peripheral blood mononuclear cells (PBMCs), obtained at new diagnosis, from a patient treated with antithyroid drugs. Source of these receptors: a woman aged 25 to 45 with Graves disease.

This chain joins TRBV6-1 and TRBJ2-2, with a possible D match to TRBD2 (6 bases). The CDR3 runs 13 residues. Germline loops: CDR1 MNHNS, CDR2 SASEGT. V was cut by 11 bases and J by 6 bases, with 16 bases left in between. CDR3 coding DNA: TGTGCCTCCTTCGGGAGTTTCGCCGGGGAGCTGTTTTTT. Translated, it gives CASFGSFAGELFF.

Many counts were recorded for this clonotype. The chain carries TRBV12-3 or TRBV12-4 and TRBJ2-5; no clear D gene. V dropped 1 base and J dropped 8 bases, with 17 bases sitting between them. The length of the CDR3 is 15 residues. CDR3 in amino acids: CASSLVARLMTTQYF. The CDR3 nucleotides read TGTGCCAGCAGTTTAGTGGCCCGCCTTATGACTACCCAGTACTTC.

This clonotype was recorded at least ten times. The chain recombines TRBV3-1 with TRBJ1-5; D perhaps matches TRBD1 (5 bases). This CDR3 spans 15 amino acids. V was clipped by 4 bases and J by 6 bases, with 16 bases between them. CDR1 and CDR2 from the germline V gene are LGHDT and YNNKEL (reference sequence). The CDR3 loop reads CASSPDGTQGQPQHF. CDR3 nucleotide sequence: TGTGCCAGCAGCCCAGATGGGACCCAGGGTCAGCCCCAGCATTTT.

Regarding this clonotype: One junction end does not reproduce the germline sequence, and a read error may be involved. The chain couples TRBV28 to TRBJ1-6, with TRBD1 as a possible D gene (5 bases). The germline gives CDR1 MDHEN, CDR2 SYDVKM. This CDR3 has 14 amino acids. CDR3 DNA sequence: TGTGCCAGCAAGACGGGGGTCTATAATTCACCCCCCCACTTT. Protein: CASKTGVYNSPPHF. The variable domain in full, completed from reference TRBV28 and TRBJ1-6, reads DVKVTQSSRYLVKRTGEKVFLECVQDMDHENMFWYRQDPGLGLRLIYFSYDVKMKEKGDIPEGYSVSREKKERFSLILESASTNQTSMYLCASKTGVYNSPPHFGNGTRLTVT.

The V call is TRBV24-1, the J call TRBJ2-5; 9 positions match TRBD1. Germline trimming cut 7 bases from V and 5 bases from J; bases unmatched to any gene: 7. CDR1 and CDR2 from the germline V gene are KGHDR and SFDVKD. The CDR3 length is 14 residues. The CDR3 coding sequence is TGTGCCACCAGGTGGACAGGGGAGAGGGAGACCCAGTACTTC. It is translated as CATRWTGERETQYF.

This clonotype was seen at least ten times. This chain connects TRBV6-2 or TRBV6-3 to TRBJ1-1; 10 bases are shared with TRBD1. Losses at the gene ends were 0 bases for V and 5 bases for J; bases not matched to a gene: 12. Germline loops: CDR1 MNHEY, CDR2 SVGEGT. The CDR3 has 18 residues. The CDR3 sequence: CASSYSSPGTGVWTEAFF. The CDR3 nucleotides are TGTGCCAGCAGTTACTCTTCCCCTGGGACAGGGGTTTGGACTGAAGCTTTCTTT.

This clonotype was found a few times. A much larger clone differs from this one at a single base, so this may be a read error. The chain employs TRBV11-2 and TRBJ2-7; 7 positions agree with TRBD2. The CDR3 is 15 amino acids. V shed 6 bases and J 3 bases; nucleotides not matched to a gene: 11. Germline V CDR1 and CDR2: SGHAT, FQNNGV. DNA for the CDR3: TGTGCCAGCAGTTATGGGCGGGGGATGATCTACGAGCAGTACTTC. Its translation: CASSYGRGMIYEQYF.

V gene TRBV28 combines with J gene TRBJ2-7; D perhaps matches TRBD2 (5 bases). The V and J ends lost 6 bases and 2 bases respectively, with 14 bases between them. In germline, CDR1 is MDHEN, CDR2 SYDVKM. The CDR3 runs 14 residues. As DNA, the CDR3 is TGTGCCAGCAGGGTAGCGAATCCTGCCTACGAGCAGTACTTC. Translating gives CASRVANPAYEQYF.

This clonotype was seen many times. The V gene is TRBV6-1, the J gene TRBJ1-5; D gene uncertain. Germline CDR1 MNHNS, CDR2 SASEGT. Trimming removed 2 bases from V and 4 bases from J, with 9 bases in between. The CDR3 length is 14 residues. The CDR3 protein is CASSENGWNQPQHF. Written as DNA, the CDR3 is TGTGCCAGCAGTGAAAACGGCTGGAATCAGCCCCAGCATTTT.

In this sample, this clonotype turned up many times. CDR3 coding DNA: TGTGCCAGCAGCCCGAGGACTAGCGGGAGAAGGGGTGAGCAGTTCTTC. As protein: CASSPRTSGRRGEQFF. The chain employs TRBV3-1 and TRBJ2-1; TRBD2 matches 13 bases. The CDR3 length is 16 residues. The trim removed 4 bases at V and 9 bases at J, leaving 9 bases unmatched. Germline V gives CDR1 LGHDT, CDR2 YNNKEL (reference sequence).

CDR3 sequence (DNA): TGTGCCAGCAGCTCATTTGCTAGCAGACACAATGAGCAGTTCTTC. As protein: CASSSFASRHNEQFF. The V gene is TRBV13, the J gene TRBJ2-1, with D possibly being TRBD2 (5 bases). The CDR3 sequence is 15 residues long. CDR1 is PRHDT, CDR2 FYEKMQ, per germline (reference sequence). Trimming took off 4 bases at V and 5 bases at J, with 15 bases between the two ends.

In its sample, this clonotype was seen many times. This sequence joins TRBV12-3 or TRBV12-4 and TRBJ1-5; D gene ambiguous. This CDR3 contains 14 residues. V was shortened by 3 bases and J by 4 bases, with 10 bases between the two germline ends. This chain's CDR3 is CASSFGQPNQPQHF. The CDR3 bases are TGTGCCAGCAGTTTTGGCCAGCCAAATCAGCCCCAGCATTTT.

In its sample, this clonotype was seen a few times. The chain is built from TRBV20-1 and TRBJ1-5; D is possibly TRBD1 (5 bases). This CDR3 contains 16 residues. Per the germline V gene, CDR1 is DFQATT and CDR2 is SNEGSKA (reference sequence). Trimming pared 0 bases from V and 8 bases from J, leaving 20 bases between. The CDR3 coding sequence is TGCAGTGCTAGAGATCTAGGGTCAGGGAACGGGAAGCCCCAGCATTTT. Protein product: CSARDLGSGNGKPQHF.

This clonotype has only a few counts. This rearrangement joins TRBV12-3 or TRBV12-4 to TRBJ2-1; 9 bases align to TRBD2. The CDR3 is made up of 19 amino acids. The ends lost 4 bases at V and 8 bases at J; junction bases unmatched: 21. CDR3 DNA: TGTGCCAGCAGTTCCAGGACTAGCGAAATAACAGAACGTAGGGATGAGCAGTTCTTC. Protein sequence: CASSSRTSEITERRDEQFF.